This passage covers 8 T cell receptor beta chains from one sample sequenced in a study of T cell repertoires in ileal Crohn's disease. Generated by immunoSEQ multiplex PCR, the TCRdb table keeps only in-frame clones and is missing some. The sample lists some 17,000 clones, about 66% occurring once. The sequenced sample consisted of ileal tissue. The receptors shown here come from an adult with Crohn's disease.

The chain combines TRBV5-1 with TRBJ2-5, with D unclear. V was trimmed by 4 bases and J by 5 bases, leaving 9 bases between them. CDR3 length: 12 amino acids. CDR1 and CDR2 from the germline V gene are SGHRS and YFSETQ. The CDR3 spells CASSIPSETQYF. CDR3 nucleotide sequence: TGCGCCAGCAGCATCCCTTCGGAGACCCAGTACTTC. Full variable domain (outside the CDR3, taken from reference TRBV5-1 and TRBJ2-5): KAGVTQTPRYLIKTRGQQVTLSCSPISGHRSVSWYQQTPGQGLQFLFEYFSETQRNKGNFPGRFSGRQFSNSRSEMNVSTLELGDSALYLCASSIPSETQYFGPGTRLLVL.

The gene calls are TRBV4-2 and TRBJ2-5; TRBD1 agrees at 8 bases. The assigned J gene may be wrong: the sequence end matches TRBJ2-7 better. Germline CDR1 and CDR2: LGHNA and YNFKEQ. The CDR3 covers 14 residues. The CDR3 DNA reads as TGTGCCAGCAGCCGCCCGGGACAGGAATACGAGCAGTACTTC. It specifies CASSRPGQEYEQYF.

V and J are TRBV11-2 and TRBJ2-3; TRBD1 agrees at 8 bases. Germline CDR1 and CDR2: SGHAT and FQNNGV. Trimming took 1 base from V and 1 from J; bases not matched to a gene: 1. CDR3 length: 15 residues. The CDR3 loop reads CASSLVQGGTDTQYF. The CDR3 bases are TGTGCCAGCAGCTTAGTACAGGGGGGCACAGATACGCAGTATTTT.

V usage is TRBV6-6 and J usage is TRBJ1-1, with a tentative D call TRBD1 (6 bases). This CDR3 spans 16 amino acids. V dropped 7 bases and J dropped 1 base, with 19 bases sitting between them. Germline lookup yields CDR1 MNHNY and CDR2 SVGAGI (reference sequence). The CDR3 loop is CASTRRDKNQNTEAFF. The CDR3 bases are TGTGCCAGCACGAGAAGGGACAAAAATCAGAACACTGAAGCTTTCTTT.

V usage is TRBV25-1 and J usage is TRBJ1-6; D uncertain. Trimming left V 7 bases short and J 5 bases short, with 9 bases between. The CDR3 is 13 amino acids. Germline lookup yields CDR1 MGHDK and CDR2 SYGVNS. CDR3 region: CASKYGDNSPLHF. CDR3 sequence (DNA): TGTGCCAGCAAGTACGGAGATAATTCACCCCTCCACTTT. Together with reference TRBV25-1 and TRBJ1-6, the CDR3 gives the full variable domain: EADIYQTPRYLVIGTGKKITLECSQTMGHDKMYWYQQDPGMELHLIHYSYGVNSTEKGDLSSESTVSRIRTEHFPLTLESARPSHTSQYLCASKYGDNSPLHFGNGTRLTVT.

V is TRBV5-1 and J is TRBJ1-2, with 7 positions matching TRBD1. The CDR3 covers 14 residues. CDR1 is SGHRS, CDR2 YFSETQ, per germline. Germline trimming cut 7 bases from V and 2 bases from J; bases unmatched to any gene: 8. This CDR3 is CASGPGGKNYGYTF. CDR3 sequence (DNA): TGCGCCAGCGGCCCAGGGGGGAAGAACTATGGCTACACCTTC.

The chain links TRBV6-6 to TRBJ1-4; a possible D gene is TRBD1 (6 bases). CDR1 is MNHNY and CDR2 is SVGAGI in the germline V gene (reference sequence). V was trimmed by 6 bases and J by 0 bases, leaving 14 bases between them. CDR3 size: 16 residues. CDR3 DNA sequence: TGTGCCAGCAGCACCAGGGAGGGGGCAACTAATGAAAAACTGTTTTTT. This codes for CASSTREGATNEKLFF.

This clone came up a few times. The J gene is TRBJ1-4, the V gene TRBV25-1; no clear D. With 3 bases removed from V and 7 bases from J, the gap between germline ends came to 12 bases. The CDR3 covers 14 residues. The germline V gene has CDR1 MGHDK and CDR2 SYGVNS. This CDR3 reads CASSDTQRVEKLFF. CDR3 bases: TGTGCCAGCAGTGACACCCAACGGGTTGAAAAACTGTTTTTT.